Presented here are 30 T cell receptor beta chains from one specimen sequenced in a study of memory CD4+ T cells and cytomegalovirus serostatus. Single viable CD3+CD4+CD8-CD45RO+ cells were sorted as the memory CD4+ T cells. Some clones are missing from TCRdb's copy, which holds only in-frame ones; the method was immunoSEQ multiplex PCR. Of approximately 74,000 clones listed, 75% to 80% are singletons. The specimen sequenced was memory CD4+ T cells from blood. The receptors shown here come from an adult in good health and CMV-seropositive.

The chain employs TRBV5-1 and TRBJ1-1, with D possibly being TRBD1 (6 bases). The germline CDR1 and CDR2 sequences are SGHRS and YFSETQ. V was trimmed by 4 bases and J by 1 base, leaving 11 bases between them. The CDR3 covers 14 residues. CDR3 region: CASSLGAGNTEAFF. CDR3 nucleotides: TGCGCCAGCAGCCTGGGGGCAGGGAACACTGAAGCTTTCTTT.

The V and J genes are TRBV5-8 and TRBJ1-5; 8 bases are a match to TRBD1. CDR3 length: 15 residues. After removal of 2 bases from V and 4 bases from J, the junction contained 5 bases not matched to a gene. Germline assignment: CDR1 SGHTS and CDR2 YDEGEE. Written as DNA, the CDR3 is TGTGCCAGCAGCTTTCAGGGGGCCTTTAATCAGCCCCAGCATTTT. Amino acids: CASSFQGAFNQPQHF.

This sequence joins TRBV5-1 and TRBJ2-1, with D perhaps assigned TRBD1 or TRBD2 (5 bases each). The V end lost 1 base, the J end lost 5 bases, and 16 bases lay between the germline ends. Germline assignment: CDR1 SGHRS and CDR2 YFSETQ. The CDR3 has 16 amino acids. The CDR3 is CASSLMGLASNNEQFF. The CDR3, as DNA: TGCGCCAGCAGCTTGATGGGGCTAGCCTCTAACAATGAGCAGTTCTTC. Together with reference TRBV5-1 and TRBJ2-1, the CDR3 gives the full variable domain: KAGVTQTPRYLIKTRGQQVTLSCSPISGHRSVSWYQQTPGQGLQFLFEYFSETQRNKGNFPGRFSGRQFSNSRSEMNVSTLELGDSALYLCASSLMGLASNNEQFFGPGTRLTVL.

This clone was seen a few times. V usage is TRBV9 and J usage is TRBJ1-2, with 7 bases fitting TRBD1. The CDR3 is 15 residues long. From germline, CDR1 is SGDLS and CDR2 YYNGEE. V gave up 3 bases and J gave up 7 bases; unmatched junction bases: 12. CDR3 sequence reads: CASSAGTAPAGGYTF. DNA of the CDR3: TGTGCCAGCAGCGCCGGGACAGCCCCAGCAGGTGGCTACACCTTC.

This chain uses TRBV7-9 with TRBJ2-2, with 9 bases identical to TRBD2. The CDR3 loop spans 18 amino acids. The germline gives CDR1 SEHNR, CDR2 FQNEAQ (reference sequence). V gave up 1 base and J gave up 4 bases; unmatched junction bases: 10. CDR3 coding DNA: TGTGCCAGCAGCTTAGTCAGCCTAGCGGGGTACGGCACCGGGGAGCTGTTTTTT. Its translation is CASSLVSLAGYGTGELFF.

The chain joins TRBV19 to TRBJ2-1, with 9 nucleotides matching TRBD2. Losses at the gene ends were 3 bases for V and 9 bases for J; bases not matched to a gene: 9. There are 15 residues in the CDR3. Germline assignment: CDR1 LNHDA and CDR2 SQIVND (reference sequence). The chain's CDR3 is CASSIRASGTSEQFF. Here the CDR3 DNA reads TGTGCCAGTAGTATTAGGGCTAGCGGGACAAGTGAGCAGTTCTTC.

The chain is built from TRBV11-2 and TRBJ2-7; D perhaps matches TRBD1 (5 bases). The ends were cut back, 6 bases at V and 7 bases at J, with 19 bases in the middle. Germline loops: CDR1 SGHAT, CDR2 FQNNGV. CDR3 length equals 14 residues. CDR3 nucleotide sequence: TGTGCCAGCAGTCTTAGTATTTCAGGGTCTGAGCAGTACTTC. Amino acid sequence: CASSLSISGSEQYF.

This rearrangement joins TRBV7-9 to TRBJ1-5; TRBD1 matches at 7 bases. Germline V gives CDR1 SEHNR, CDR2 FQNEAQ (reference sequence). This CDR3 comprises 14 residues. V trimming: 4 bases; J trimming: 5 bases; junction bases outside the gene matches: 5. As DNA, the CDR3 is TGTGCCAGCAGCTCCGGGACAGATTATCAGCCCCAGCATTTT. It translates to CASSSGTDYQPQHF.

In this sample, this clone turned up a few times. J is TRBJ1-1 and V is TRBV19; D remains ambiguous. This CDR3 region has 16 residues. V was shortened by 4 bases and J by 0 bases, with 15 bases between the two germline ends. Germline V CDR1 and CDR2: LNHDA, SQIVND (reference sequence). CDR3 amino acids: CASSSQQLPMNTEAFF. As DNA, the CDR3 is TGTGCCAGTAGTAGCCAACAGTTACCAATGAACACTGAAGCTTTCTTT.

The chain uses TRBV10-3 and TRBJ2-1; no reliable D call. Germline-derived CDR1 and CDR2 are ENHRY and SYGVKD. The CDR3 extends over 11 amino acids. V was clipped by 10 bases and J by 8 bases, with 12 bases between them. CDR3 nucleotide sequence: TGTGCCACCCGAGATTTAGATGAGCAGTTCTTC. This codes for CATRDLDEQFF.

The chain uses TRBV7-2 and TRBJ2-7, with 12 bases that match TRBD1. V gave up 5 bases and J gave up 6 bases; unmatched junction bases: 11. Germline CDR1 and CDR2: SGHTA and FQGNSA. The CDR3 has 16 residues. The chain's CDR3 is CASSLQGQGAEAEQYF. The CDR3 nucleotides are TGTGCCAGCAGCCTCCAGGGACAGGGGGCAGAGGCCGAGCAGTACTTC.

The CDR3 sequence is CAISERGQGNNSPLHF. The CDR3 DNA reads TGTGCCATCAGTGAGCGGGGACAGGGAAATAATTCACCCCTCCACTTT. The chain links TRBV10-3 to TRBJ1-6; 9 nucleotides line up with TRBD1. Looked up from germline, CDR1 is ENHRY and CDR2 is SYGVKD. There are 16 residues in the CDR3. The junction had 4 bases not matched to a gene; V was cut back by 2 bases and J by 5 bases.

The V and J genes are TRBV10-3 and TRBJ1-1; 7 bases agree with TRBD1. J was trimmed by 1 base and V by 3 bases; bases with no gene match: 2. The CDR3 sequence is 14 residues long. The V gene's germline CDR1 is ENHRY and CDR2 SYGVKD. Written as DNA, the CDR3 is TGTGCCATCAGTGATTCAGGGGGGAACACTGAAGCTTTCTTT. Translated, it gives CAISDSGGNTEAFF.

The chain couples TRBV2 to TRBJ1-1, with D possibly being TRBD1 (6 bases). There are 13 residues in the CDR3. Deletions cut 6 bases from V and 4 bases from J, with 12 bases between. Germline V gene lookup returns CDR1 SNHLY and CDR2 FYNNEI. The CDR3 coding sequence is TGTGCCAGCAGCTACAGGGAGGGCACTGAAGCTTTCTTT. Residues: CASSYREGTEAFF.

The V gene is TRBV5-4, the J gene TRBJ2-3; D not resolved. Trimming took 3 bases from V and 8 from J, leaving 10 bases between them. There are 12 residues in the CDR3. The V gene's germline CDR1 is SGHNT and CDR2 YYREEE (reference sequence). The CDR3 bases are TGTGCCAGCAGCTCCCAATCCCGTACGCAGTATTTT. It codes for CASSSQSRTQYF.

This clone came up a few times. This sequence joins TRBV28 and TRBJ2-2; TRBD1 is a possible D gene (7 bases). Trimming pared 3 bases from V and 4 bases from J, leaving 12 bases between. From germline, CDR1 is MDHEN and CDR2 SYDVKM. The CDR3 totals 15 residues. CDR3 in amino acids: CASSFRGAGTGELFF. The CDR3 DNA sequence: TGTGCCAGCAGTTTCAGGGGGGCGGGCACCGGGGAGCTGTTTTTT.

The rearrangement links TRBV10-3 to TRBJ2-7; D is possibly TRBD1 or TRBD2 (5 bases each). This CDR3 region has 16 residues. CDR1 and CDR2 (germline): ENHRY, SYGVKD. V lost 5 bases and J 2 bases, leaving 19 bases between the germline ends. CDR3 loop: CAISSTRGGFTYEQYF. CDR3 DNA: TGTGCCATCAGTTCCACGAGGGGTGGGTTTACCTACGAGCAGTACTTC.

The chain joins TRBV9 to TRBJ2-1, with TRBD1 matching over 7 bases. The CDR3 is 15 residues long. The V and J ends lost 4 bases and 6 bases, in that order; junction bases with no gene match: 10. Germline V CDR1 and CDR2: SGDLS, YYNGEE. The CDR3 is CASSPRQGPGNEQFF. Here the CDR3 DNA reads TGTGCCAGCAGCCCCCGACAGGGTCCTGGCAATGAGCAGTTCTTC.

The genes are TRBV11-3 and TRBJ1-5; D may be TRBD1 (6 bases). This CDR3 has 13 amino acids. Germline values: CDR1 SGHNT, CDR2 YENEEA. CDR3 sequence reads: CAHPGEAHQPQHF. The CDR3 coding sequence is TGTGCGCACCCAGGGGAGGCGCATCAGCCCCAGCATTTT.

The CDR3 protein is CASSSSGTISYEQYF. CDR3 bases: TGTGCCAGCAGCTCCAGCGGGACAATCTCCTACGAGCAGTACTTC. The chain recombines TRBV28 with TRBJ2-7; D might be TRBD2 (7 bases). V lost 6 bases, J lost 0 bases, and 15 bases lay in between. The germline gives CDR1 MDHEN, CDR2 SYDVKM. CDR3 length: 15 residues.

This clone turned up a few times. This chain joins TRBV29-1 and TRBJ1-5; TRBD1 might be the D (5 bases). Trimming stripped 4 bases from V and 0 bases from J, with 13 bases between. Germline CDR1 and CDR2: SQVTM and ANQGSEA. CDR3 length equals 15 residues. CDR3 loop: CSVVEGDYSNQPQHF. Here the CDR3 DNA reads TGCAGCGTTGTGGAAGGGGACTATAGCAATCAGCCCCAGCATTTT.

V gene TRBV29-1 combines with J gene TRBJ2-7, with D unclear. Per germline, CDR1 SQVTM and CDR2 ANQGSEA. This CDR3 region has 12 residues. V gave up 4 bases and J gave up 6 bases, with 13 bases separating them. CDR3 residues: CSVGARGSEQYF. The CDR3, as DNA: TGCAGCGTTGGTGCCAGAGGCAGCGAGCAGTACTTC.

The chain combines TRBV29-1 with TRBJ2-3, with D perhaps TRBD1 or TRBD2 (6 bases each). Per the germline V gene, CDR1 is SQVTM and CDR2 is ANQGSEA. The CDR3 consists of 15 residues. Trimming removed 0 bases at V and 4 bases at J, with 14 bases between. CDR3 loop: CSVEDPGGGSDTQYF. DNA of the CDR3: TGCAGCGTTGAAGATCCTGGAGGGGGGTCAGATACGCAGTATTTT.

In DNA form, the CDR3 reads TGTGCCTGGAATGCGCGTTTGGAAAACATTCAGTACTTC. This encodes CAWNARLENIQYF. The V gene is TRBV30, the J gene TRBJ2-4; D call uncertain. From germline, CDR1 is GTSNPN and CDR2 SVGIG (reference sequence). This CDR3 is 13 amino acids long. V dropped 4 bases and J dropped 5 bases, with 12 bases sitting between them.

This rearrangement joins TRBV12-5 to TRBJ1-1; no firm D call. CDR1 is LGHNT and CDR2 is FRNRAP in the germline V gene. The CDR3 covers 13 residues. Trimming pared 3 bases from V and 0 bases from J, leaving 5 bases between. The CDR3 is CASGLGLNTEAFF. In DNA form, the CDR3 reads TGTGCTAGTGGTTTAGGACTGAACACTGAAGCTTTCTTT. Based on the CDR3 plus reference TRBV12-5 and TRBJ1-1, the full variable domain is DARVTQTPRHKVTEMGQEVTMRCQPILGHNTVFWYRQTMMQGLELLAYFRNRAPLDDSGMPKDRFSAEMPDATLATLKIQPSEPRDSAVYFCASGLGLNTEAFFGQGTRLTVV.

The DNA of the CDR3 is TGTGCCAGCAGCCCGTTTTGGGCAGTGCAGTACTTC. Residues: CASSPFWAVQYF. The chain recombines TRBV5-5 with TRBJ2-7; no clear D gene. The germline CDR1 and CDR2 sequences are SGHKS and YYEKEE (reference sequence). CDR3 length equals 12 residues. V lost 4 bases and J lost 9, with 14 bases in between. The complete variable domain, with remaining parts taken from reference TRBV5-5 and TRBJ2-7, reads DAGVTQSPTHLIKTRGQQVTLRCSPISGHKSVSWYQQVLGQGPQFIFQYYEKEERGRGNFPDRFSARQFPNYSSELNVNALLLGDSALYLCASSPFWAVQYFGPGTRLTVT.

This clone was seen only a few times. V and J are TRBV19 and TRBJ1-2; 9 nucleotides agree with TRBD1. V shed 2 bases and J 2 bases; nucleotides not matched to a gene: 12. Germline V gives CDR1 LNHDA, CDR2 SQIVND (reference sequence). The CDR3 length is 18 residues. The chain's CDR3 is CASSIRAQDRGGNYGYTF. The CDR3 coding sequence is TGTGCCAGTAGTATAAGGGCACAGGACAGGGGAGGCAACTATGGCTACACCTTC.

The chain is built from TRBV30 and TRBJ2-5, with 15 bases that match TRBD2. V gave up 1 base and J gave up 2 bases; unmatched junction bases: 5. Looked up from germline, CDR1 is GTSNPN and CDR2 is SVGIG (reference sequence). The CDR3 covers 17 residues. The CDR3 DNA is TGTGCCTGGAGTGGGACTAGCGGGAGGGCCTGGCAAGAGACCCAGTACTTC. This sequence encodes CAWSGTSGRAWQETQYF.

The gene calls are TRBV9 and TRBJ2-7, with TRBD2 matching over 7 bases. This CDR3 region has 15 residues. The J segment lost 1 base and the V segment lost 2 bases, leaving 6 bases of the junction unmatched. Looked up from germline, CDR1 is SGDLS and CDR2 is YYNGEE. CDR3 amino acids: CASSVGLGLSYEQYF. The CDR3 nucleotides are TGTGCCAGCAGCGTCGGACTAGGGCTTTCCTACGAGCAGTACTTC. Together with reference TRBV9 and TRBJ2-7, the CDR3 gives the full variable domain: DSGVTQTPKHLITATGQRVTLRCSPRSGDLSVYWYQQSLDQGLQFLIQYYNGEERAKGNILERFSAQQFPDLHSELNLSSLELGDSALYFCASSVGLGLSYEQYFGPGTRLTVT.

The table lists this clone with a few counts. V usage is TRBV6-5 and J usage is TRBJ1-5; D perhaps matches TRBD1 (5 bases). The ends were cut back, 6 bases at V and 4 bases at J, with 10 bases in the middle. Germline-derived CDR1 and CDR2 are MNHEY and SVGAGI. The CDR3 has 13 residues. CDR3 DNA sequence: TGTGCCAGCAGGGGAGGGACGAATCAGCCCCAGCATTTT. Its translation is CASRGGTNQPQHF.